This TCR beta chain was identified during a study of beta chain features in type 1 diabetes. Study-wide results and limits: Diminished insertions and augmented deletions at VDJ junctions characterized type 1 diabetes patients. The question of HLA type influencing TCRB rearrangement was one that remained unresolved here.

As concerns this clone: The antigen is not known.

Expressed TCRB transcripts got sequenced, as all isolated RNA was reverse transcribed. The repertoire was sequenced with immunoSEQ multiplex PCR; TCRdb's copy has only in-frame clones and lacks some. The table includes fewer than 250,000 clones, around 10% detected once. The CDR3 loop spans 13 amino acids. After removal of 6 bases from V and 4 bases from J, the junction contained 4 bases not matched to a gene. Germline CDR1 and CDR2: SNHLY and FYNNEI. Each sorted fraction was over 95% pure. This clonotype originated in a woman in her late teens or twenties in good health. The chain couples TRBV2 to TRBJ1-1, with 8 bases identical to TRBD1. Sequenced material: naive CD4+ T cells from blood. CDR3 residues: CASSLQGGTEAFF. DNA for the CDR3: TGTGCCAGCAGCCTACAGGGGGGCACTGAAGCTTTCTTT.